Below, 25 T cell receptor beta chains from the same sample are listed, as sequenced in a study of T-cell reconstitution after alpha-beta-depleted transplantation in children. It was with unique molecular identifiers that the TCRbeta library was prepared. TCRdb reprocessed the PCR reads with MiXCR, giving one entry per CDR3 protein. The data contain 250,000 to 300,000 distinct CDR3 sequences, 10% of them singletons. The specimen was PBMCs, collected before TCRalphabeta/CD19-depleted stem cell transplant. Receptor source: a boy under two years old with acute myeloid leukemia, due to receive a stem cell transplant.

This clonotype was seen many times. The V and J genes are TRBV11-1 and TRBJ2-3; 8 nucleotides match TRBD2. Germline CDR1 is SGHAT and CDR2 is FQDESV (reference sequence). The CDR3 is 18 residues long. The V segment lost 2 bases and the J segment 0 bases; nucleotides outside the gene matches: 10. The CDR3 is CASSLSASGSISTDTQYF. The CDR3 DNA is TGTGCCAGCAGCTTATCGGCTAGCGGGTCCATTAGCACAGATACGCAGTATTTT.

This clonotype has more than one count but fewer than ten. The V and J genes are TRBV19 and TRBJ2-7; D is possibly TRBD2 (5 bases). The CDR3 has 16 residues. V dropped 3 bases and J dropped 1 base, with 16 bases sitting between them. CDR1 LNHDA and CDR2 SQIVND come from the germline V gene (reference sequence). In DNA, the CDR3 is TGTGCCAGTAGTATTGGAGTGATACTAGAATCCTACGAGCAGTACTTC. Its protein is CASSIGVILESYEQYF.

There are many counts of this clonotype. The DNA of the CDR3 is TGTGCCAGCAGCGTAGGTAGCGGGACCTACAATGAGCAGTTCTTC. This encodes CASSVGSGTYNEQFF. The chain has TRBV9 and TRBJ2-1; the match to TRBD2 covers 8 bases. After removal of 0 bases from V and 2 bases from J, the junction contained 1 base not matched to a gene. Looked up from germline, CDR1 is SGDLS and CDR2 is YYNGEE. The CDR3 covers 15 residues. The entire variable domain, with the rest obtained from reference TRBV9 and TRBJ2-1, is as follows: DSGVTQTPKHLITATGQRVTLRCSPRSGDLSVYWYQQSLDQGLQFLIQYYNGEERAKGNILERFSAQQFPDLHSELNLSSLELGDSALYFCASSVGSGTYNEQFFGPGTRLTVL.

This clonotype was picked up many times. The chain recombines TRBV28 with TRBJ1-1; D not certain. Germline assignment: CDR1 MDHEN and CDR2 SYDVKM. Trimming removed 5 bases at V and 10 bases at J, with 14 bases between. The CDR3 covers 12 residues. The CDR3 DNA reads as TGTGCCAGCAGTCCCCCAACGCGGTCAGCTTTCTTT. Translated: CASSPPTRSAFF. Full variable domain (outside the CDR3, taken from reference TRBV28 and TRBJ1-1): DVKVTQSSRYLVKRTGEKVFLECVQDMDHENMFWYRQDPGLGLRLIYFSYDVKMKEKGDIPEGYSVSREKKERFSLILESASTNQTSMYLCASSPPTRSAFFGQGTRLTVV.

Many counts were recorded for this clonotype. This chain uses TRBV6-5 with TRBJ1-1; 8 positions match TRBD1. J was trimmed by 6 bases and V by 7 bases; bases with no gene match: 10. The CDR3 is 14 amino acids. Germline loops: CDR1 MNHEY, CDR2 SVGAGI. The CDR3 loop is CASIPSQGGPEAFF. The CDR3 bases are TGTGCCAGCATTCCTTCACAGGGGGGCCCTGAAGCTTTCTTT.

This clonotype has at least ten counts. This sequence joins TRBV3-1 and TRBJ1-4; D may be TRBD1 (5 bases). V lost 2 bases and J lost 13, with 8 bases in between. This CDR3 has 11 residues. The germline CDR1 and CDR2 sequences are LGHDT and YNNKEL (reference sequence). DNA of the CDR3: TGTGCCAGCAGCCAACCAGGGTTACTGTTTTTT. Amino acids: CASSQPGLLFF.

This clonotype has at least ten counts. The J gene is TRBJ2-5, the V gene TRBV7-9, with 8 bases aligning to TRBD1. This CDR3 comprises 16 residues. The J segment lost 1 base and the V segment lost 5 bases, leaving 9 bases of the junction unmatched. Per germline, CDR1 SEHNR and CDR2 FQNEAQ (reference sequence). The CDR3 loop is CASSPRQGLAQETQYF. The CDR3 region has the DNA TGTGCCAGCAGCCCTAGACAGGGGTTGGCCCAAGAGACCCAGTACTTC.

V and J are TRBV30 and TRBJ2-1; a weak D match, TRBD2 (6 bases). This CDR3 region has 12 residues. V lost 0 bases, J lost 7 bases, and 7 bases lay in between. Germline CDR1 and CDR2: GTSNPN and SVGIG (reference sequence). CDR3 nucleotide sequence: TGTGCCTGGAGTGTAGCGGGTAATGAGCAGTTCTTC. Encoded protein: CAWSVAGNEQFF. Based on the CDR3 plus reference TRBV30 and TRBJ2-1, the full variable domain is SQTIHQWPATLVQPVGSPLSLECTVEGTSNPNLYWYRQAAGRGLQLLFYSVGIGQISSEVPQNLSASRPQDRQFILSSKKLLLSDSGFYLCAWSVAGNEQFFGPGTRLTVL.

In its sample, this clonotype was seen many times. The V and J genes are TRBV7-9 and TRBJ2-3, with 9 bases matching TRBD1. Germline V gene data show CDR1 as SEHNR and CDR2 as FQNEAQ (reference sequence). J was trimmed by 1 base and V by 1 base; bases with no gene match: 3. CDR3 length equals 16 residues. The CDR3 bases are TGTGCCAGCAGCTTAGGCCGGGACAGGGGCACAGATACGCAGTATTTT. Translating it yields CASSLGRDRGTDTQYF.

This clonotype was recorded many times. The chain has TRBV29-1 and TRBJ2-7, with D unclear. Looked up from germline, CDR1 is SQVTM and CDR2 is ANQGSEA. This CDR3 is 14 amino acids long. Trimming took off 6 bases at V and 1 base at J, with 16 bases between the two ends. In DNA, the CDR3 is TGCAGCGTCAAAGACAATCCCGGTTCCTACGAGCAGTACTTC. Protein: CSVKDNPGSYEQYF.

This clonotype has a count of ten or more. The chain carries TRBV2 and TRBJ2-3; TRBD2 aligns across 7 bases. The J segment lost 2 bases and the V segment lost 7 bases, leaving 3 bases of the junction unmatched. This CDR3 region has 13 residues. The germline gives CDR1 SNHLY, CDR2 FYNNEI. The CDR3 region has the DNA TGTGCCAGCACTAGCGGCTACACAGATACGCAGTATTTT. It encodes CASTSGYTDTQYF.

This clonotype was detected many times. J is TRBJ1-5 and V is TRBV5-6; D is undetermined. The CDR3 runs 15 residues. Deletions cut 2 bases from V and 2 bases from J, with 11 bases between. Germline CDR1 reads SGHDT; CDR2 reads YYEEEE. Written as DNA, the CDR3 is TGTGCCAGCAGCTTTAGGGCGGGAGGCAATCAGCCCCAGCATTTT. Protein product: CASSFRAGGNQPQHF.

Details on this clonotype: This could be a read error, since a much larger clone is one nucleotide away. This chain links TRBV18 with TRBJ2-6; perhaps D is TRBD1 or TRBD2 (5 bases each). The CDR3 covers 18 residues. Germline V gene data show CDR1 as KGHSH and CDR2 as LQKENI. This CDR3 is CASSPRRTHQGGANVPTF. The CDR3 DNA reads TGTGCCAGCTCACCGAGGAGGACCCACCAGGGTGGGGCCAACGTCCCGACTTTC.

Ten or more counts support this clonotype. The V gene is TRBV10-3, the J gene TRBJ2-2; D perhaps matches TRBD1 (5 bases). CDR3 length: 15 residues. Trimming pared 0 bases from V and 3 bases from J, leaving 8 bases between. In germline, CDR1 is ENHRY, CDR2 SYGVKD. CDR3 region: CAISESDRDTGELFF. CDR3 nucleotide sequence: TGTGCCATCAGTGAGTCTGACAGAGACACCGGGGAGCTGTTTTTT.

This clonotype was counted at least ten times. This chain uses TRBV7-2 with TRBJ2-1; the match to TRBD2 covers 8 bases. V dropped 1 base and J dropped 5; count of bases not matched to a gene: 7. CDR3 length: 16 residues. Germline V lookup: CDR1 SGHTA, CDR2 FQGNSA. CDR3 in amino acids: CASSLVLREDHNEQFF. The CDR3 DNA is TGTGCCAGCAGCTTAGTGTTGCGGGAGGATCACAATGAGCAGTTCTTC.

This clonotype was seen many times. This chain joins TRBV20-1 and TRBJ2-2; D might be TRBD1 (6 bases). This CDR3 spans 13 amino acids. Germline V lookup: CDR1 DFQATT, CDR2 SNEGSKA (reference sequence). Trimming took 3 bases from V and 4 from J, leaving 9 bases between them. The CDR3 protein is CSARRGSTGELFF. The CDR3 nucleotides read TGCAGTGCTAGGAGGGGGAGCACCGGGGAGCTGTTTTTT.

This clonotype was detected ten times or more. This rearrangement joins TRBV28 to TRBJ2-7; D gene uncertain. CDR1 is MDHEN and CDR2 is SYDVKM in the germline V gene. The CDR3 runs 13 residues. Trimming removed 2 bases at V and 3 bases at J, with 8 bases between. The CDR3 loop reads CASSLTENYEQYF. CDR3 bases: TGTGCCAGCAGTTTAACGGAGAACTACGAGCAGTACTTC.

Of note for this clonotype: This may come from a read error, since a much larger clone is one base off. This rearrangement joins TRBV7-3 to TRBJ2-1; 9 bases agree with TRBD2. The CDR3 spans 16 residues. Per germline, CDR1 SGHTA and CDR2 FQGTGA. The CDR3 is CASSLIAGANYNDQFF. Here the CDR3 DNA reads TGTGCCAGCAGCTTAATAGCGGGAGCAAACTACAATGACCAGTTCTTC.

At least ten counts were recorded for this clonotype. The genes are TRBV11-1 and TRBJ2-1, with 12 nucleotides matching TRBD2. The germline CDR1 and CDR2 sequences are SGHAT and FQDESV (reference sequence). J gave up 9 bases and V 1 base, and 7 bases lay outside the gene matches. There are 16 residues in the CDR3. The CDR3 sequence: CASSLGPSGRAGEQFF. As DNA, the CDR3 is TGTGCCAGCAGCTTAGGGCCTAGCGGGAGGGCCGGTGAGCAGTTCTTC.

This clonotype was seen many times. The chain uses TRBV9 and TRBJ2-1, with D perhaps given as TRBD1 or TRBD2 (5 bases each). V was cut by 0 bases and J by 10 bases, with 14 bases left in between. CDR1 is SGDLS, CDR2 YYNGEE, per germline. CDR3 length: 14 amino acids. The DNA of the CDR3 is TGTGCCAGCAGCGTAGGGGGCCCGGGGAGCGAGCAGTTCTTC. This sequence encodes CASSVGGPGSEQFF. The variable domain in full, with the rest retrieved from reference TRBV9 and TRBJ2-1, is DSGVTQTPKHLITATGQRVTLRCSPRSGDLSVYWYQQSLDQGLQFLIQYYNGEERAKGNILERFSAQQFPDLHSELNLSSLELGDSALYFCASSVGGPGSEQFFGPGTRLTVL.

There are many counts of this clonotype. The chain is built from TRBV6-1 and TRBJ2-1; 7 bases fit TRBD2. Germline CDR1 and CDR2: MNHNS and SASEGT. Unmatched junction bases numbered 4, after V lost 7 bases and J lost 7 bases. The CDR3 contains 12 residues. The CDR3: CASTAGDNEQFF. The CDR3 DNA is TGTGCCAGCACCGCGGGAGATAATGAGCAGTTCTTC.

Only a few counts were recorded for this clonotype. The J gene is TRBJ2-1, the V gene TRBV9; 7 nucleotides align to TRBD2. V lost 4 bases, J lost 6 bases, and 10 bases stayed unmatched. The CDR3 length is 15 residues. Germline CDR1 is SGDLS and CDR2 is YYNGEE. The CDR3 loop reads CASSSSGKGVNEQFF. CDR3 nucleotides: TGTGCCAGCAGCTCAAGCGGGAAAGGGGTCAATGAGCAGTTCTTC. Based on the CDR3 plus reference TRBV9 and TRBJ2-1, the full variable domain is DSGVTQTPKHLITATGQRVTLRCSPRSGDLSVYWYQQSLDQGLQFLIQYYNGEERAKGNILERFSAQQFPDLHSELNLSSLELGDSALYFCASSSSGKGVNEQFFGPGTRLTVL.

V gene TRBV19 combines with J gene TRBJ2-5; 11 nucleotides line up with TRBD2. The germline gives CDR1 LNHDA, CDR2 SQIVND (reference sequence). V lost 6 bases and J lost 4; bases outside the gene matches: 7. CDR3 length equals 15 residues. CDR3: CASRVAGGPRETQYF. The CDR3 DNA sequence: TGTGCCAGTAGAGTAGCGGGGGGGCCGAGAGAGACCCAGTACTTC.

In regard to this clonotype: With a much larger clone just one base away, this may be a read error. V gene TRBV5-1 combines with J gene TRBJ1-1; TRBD1 agrees at 7 bases. From germline, CDR1 is SGHRS and CDR2 YFSETQ. The CDR3 consists of 15 residues. The CDR3 loop is CASSWTGGRNTGAFF. CDR3 nucleotide sequence: TGCGCCAGCAGCTGGACAGGAGGTCGGAACACTGGAGCTTTCTTT.

This sequence joins TRBV11-3 and TRBJ2-1; D is undetermined. CDR3 length: 14 amino acids. The V and J ends lost 5 bases and 4 bases respectively, with 12 bases between them. Per the germline V gene, CDR1 is SGHNT and CDR2 is YENEEA. This CDR3 is CASSPNSVYNEQFF. In nucleotides, the CDR3 is TGTGCCAGCAGCCCGAATTCCGTATACAATGAGCAGTTCTTC.